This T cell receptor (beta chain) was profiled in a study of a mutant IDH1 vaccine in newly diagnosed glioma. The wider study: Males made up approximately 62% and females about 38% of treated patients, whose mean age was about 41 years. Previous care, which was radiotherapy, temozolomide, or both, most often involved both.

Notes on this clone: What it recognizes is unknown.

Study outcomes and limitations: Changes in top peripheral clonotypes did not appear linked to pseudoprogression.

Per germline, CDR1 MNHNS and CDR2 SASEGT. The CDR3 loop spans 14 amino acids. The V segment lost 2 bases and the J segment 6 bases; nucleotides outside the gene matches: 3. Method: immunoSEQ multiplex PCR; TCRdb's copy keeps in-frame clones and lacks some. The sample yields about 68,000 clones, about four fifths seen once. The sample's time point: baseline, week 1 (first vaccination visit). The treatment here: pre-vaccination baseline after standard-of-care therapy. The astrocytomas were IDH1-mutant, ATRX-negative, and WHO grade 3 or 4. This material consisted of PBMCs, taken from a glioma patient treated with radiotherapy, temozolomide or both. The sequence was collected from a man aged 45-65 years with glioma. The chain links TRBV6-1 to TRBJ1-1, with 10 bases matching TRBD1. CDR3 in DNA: TGTGCCAGCAGTGAACGGGACAGGGGTGCTGAAGCTTTCTTT. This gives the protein CASSERDRGAEAFF.